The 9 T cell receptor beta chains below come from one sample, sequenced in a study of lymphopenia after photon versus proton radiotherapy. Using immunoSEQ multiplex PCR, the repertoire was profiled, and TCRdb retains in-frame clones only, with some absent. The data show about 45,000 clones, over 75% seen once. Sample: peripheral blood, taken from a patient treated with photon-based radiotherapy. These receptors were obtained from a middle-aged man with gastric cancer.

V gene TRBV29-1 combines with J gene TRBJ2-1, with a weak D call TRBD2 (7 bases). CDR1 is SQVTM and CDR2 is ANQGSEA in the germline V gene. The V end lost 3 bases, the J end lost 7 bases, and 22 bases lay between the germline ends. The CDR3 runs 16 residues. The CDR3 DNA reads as TGCAGCGTTGATAGAAACCGGGGGGCCTGGTCGAATGAGCAGTTCTTC. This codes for CSVDRNRGAWSNEQFF.

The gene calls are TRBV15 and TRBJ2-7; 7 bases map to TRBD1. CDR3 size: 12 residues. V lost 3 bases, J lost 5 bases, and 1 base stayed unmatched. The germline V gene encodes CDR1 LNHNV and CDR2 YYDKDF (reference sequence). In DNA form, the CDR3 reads TGTGCCACCAGCAGGACAGGGAACGAGCAGTACTTC. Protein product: CATSRTGNEQYF.

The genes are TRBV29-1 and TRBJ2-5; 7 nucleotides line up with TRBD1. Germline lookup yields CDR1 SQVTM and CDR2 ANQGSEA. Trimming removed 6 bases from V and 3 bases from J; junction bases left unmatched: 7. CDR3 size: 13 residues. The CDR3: CSVGDRTKETQYF. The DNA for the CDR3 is TGCAGCGTGGGGGACAGAACGAAAGAGACCCAGTACTTC.

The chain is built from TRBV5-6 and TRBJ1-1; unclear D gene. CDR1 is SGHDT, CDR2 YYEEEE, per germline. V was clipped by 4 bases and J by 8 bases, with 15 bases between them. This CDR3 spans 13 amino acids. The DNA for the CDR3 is TGTGCCAGCAGCGGTCTATCCACGGTCGAAGCTTTCTTT. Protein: CASSGLSTVEAFF. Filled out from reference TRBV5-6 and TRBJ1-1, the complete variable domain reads DAGVTQSPTHLIKTRGQQVTLRCSPKSGHDTVSWYQQALGQGPQFIFQYYEEEERQRGNFPDRFSGHQFPNYSSELNVNALLLGDSALYLCASSGLSTVEAFFGQGTRLTVV.

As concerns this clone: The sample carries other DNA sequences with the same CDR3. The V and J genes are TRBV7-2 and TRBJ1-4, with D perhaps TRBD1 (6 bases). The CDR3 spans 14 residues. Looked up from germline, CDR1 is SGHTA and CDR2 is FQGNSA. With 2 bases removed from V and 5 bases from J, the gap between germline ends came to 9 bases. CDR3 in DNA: TGTGCCAGCAGCTTAAAGACAGGAAATGAAAAACTGTTTTTT. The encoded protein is CASSLKTGNEKLFF. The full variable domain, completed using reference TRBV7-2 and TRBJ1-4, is GAGVSQSPSNKVTEKGKDVELRCDPISGHTALYWYRQSLGQGLEFLIYFQGNSAPDKSGLPSDRFSAERTGGSVSTLTIQRTQQEDSAVYLCASSLKTGNEKLFFGSGTQLSVL.

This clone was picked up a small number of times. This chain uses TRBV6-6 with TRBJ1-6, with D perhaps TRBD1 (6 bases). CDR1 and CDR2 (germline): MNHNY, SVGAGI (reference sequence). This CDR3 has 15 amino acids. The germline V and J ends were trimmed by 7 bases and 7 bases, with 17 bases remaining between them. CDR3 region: CASTSPTGVNSPLHF. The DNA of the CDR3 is TGTGCCAGCACCTCGCCGACAGGTGTAAATTCACCCCTCCACTTT.

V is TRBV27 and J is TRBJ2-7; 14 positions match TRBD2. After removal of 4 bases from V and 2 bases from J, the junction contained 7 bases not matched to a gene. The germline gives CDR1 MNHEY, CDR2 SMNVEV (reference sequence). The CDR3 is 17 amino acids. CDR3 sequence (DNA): TGTGCCAGCAGTTCCGGACTAGCGGGGGGAAGGACCTACGAGCAGTACTTC. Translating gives CASSSGLAGGRTYEQYF.

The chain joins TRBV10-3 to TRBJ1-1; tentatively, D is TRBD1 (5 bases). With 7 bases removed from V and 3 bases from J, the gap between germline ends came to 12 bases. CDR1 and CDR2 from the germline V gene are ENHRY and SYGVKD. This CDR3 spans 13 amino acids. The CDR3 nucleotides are TGTGCCATCAAACAACAGGAGGACACTGAAGCTTTCTTT. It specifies CAIKQQEDTEAFF.

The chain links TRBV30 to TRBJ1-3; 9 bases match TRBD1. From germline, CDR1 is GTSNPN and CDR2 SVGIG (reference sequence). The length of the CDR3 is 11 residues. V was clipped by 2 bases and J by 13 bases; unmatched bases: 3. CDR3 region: CAWSRGQGIYF. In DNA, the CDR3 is TGTGCCTGGAGTAGGGGACAGGGTATATATTTT.